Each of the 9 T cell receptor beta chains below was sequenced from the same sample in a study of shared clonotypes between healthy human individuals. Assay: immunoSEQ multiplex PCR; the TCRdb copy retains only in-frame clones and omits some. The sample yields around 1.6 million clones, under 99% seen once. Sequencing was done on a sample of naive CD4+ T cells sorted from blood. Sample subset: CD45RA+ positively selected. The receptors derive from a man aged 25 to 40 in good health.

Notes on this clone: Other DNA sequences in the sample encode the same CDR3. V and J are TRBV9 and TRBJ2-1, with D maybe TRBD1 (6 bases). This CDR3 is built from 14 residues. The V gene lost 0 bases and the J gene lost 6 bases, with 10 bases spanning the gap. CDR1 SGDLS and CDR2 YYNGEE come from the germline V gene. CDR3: CASSVGGTSNEQFF. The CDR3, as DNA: TGTGCCAGCAGCGTAGGAGGGACAAGCAATGAGCAGTTCTTC.

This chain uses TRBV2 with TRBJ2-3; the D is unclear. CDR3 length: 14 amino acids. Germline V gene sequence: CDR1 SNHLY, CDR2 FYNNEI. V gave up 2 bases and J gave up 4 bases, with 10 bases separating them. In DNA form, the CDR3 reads TGTGCCAGCAGTGAAATTGGCCCCCCAGATACGCAGTATTTT. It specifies CASSEIGPPDTQYF. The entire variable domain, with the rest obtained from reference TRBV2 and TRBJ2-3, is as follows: EPEVTQTPSHQVTQMGQEVILRCVPISNHLYFYWYRQILGQKVEFLVSFYNNEISEKSEIFDDQFSVERPDGSNFTLKIRSTKLEDSAMYFCASSEIGPPDTQYFGPGTRLTVL.

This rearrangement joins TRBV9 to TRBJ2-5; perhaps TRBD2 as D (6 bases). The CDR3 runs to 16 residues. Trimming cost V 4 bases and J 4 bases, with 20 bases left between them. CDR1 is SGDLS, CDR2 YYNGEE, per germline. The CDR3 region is CASSPTTSSAGETQYF. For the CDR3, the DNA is TGTGCCAGCAGCCCGACCACTTCTAGCGCGGGAGAGACCCAGTACTTC.

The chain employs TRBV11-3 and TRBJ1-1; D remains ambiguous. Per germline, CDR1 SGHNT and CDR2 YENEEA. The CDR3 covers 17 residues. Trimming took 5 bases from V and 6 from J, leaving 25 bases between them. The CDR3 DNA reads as TGTGCCAGCAGCCTTTCACGATGGCGTTCATGGATGGCTGAAGCTTTCTTT. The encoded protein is CASSLSRWRSWMAEAFF.

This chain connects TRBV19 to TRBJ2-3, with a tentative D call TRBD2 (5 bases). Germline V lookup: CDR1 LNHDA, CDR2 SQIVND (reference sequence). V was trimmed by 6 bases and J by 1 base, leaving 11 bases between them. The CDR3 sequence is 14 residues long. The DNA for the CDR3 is TGTGCCAGTAGGGGCAAGGGAGGCACAGATACGCAGTATTTT. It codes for CASRGKGGTDTQYF.

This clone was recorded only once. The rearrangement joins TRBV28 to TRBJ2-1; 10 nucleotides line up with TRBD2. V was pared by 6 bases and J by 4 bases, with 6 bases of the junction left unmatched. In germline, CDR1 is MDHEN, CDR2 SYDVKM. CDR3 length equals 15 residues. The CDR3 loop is CASRPSGSRYNEQFF. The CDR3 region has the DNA TGTGCCAGCAGGCCTAGCGGGAGTAGATACAATGAGCAGTTCTTC.

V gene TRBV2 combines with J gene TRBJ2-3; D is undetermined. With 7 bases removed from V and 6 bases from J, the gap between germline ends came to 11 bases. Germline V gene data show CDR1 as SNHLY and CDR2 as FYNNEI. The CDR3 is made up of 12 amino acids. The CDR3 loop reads CASNADADTQYF. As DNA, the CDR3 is TGTGCCAGCAACGCGGACGCCGATACGCAGTATTTT.

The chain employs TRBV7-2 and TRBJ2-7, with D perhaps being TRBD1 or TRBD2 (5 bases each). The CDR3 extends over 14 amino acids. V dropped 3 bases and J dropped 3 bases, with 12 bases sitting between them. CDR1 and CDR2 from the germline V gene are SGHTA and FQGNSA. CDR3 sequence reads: CASSFRDGNYEQYF. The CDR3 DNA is TGTGCCAGCAGCTTCCGGGACGGTAACTACGAGCAGTACTTC.

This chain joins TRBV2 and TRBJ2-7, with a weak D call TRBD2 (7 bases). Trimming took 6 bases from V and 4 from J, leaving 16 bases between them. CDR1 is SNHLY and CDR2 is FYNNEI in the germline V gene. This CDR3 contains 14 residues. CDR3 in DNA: TGTGCCAGCAGGAAGCGGGACACGGTTTACGAGCAGTACTTC. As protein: CASRKRDTVYEQYF.